The present T cell receptor (beta chain) was sequenced within a study of cytomegalovirus exposure and HLA in healthy donors. In the study overall: Unique TCR beta sequences numbering approximately 100 million came from 150 million to 200 million T cells in an earlier analysis. General study findings and limits: Among the sequence variants, a highly shared cluster was likely an artifact of sequencing.

The count of this clone is one. Its specificity is not known. CDR3 length equals 15 residues. V lost 5 bases, J lost 0 bases, and 12 bases lay in between. Germline V CDR1 and CDR2: SGHTA, FQGTGA. PCR employed 60 Vbeta and 13 Jbeta primers. Method: immunoSEQ multiplex PCR; TCRdb's copy keeps in-frame clones and lacks some. Found here are some 95,000 clones, 65% to 75% of them singletons; the top ten hold under 2.5%. The chain has TRBV7-3 and TRBJ2-3; D perhaps matches TRBD2 (6 bases). The TCR sequence derives from a man between 25 and 39 years old in good health and CMV-seronegative. The specimen was PBMCs. CDR3 DNA: TGTGCCAGCAGCACCCCGGGGGAAAGCACAGATACGCAGTATTTT. Encoded protein: CASSTPGESTDTQYF.